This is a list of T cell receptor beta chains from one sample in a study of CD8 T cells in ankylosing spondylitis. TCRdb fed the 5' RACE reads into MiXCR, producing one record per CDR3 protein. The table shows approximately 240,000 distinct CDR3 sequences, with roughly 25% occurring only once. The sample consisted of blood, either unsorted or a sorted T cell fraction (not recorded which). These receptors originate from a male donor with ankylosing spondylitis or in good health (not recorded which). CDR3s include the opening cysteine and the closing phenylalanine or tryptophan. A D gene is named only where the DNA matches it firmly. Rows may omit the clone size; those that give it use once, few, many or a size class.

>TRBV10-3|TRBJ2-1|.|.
TGTGCCATCACTTCTGGTGGGAGCTCCTACAATGAGCAGTTCTTC
CAITSGGSSYNEQFF
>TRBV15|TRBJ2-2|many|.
TGTGCCACCCGGCGCAGGGCCGGGGAGCTGTTTTTT
CATRRRAGELFF
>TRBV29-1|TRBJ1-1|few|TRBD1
TGCAGCGTCCGGACAGGGAGGAACACTGAAGCTTTCTTT
CSVRTGRNTEAFF
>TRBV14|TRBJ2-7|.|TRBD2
TGTGCCAGCAGCCAATTTGGTTGGACTAGCGGGGGGGACTACGAGCAGTACTTC
CASSQFGWTSGGDYEQYF
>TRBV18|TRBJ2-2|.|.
TGTGCCAGCTCACCAACTCAGAACACCGGGGAGCTGTTTTTT
CASSPTQNTGELFF
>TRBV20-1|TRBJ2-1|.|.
TGCAGTGGTATAGCCCCACCCGCCAATGAGCAGTTCTTC
CSGIAPPANEQFF
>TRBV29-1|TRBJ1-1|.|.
TGCAGCGTTGAAGGGACAGTCAACACTGAAGCTTTCTTT
CSVEGTVNTEAFF
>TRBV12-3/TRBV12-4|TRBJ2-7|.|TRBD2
TGTGCCAGCAGTGGGTCGGGGGGGCACTACGAGCAGTACTTC
CASSGSGGHYEQYF
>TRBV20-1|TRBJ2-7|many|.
TGCAGTGCTAGAGCGGGACTGTACTACGAGCAGTACTTC
CSARAGLYYEQYF
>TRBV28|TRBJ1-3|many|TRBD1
TGTGCCAGCAGTCCCGGGACAGCCTCTGGAAACACCATATATTTT
CASSPGTASGNTIYF
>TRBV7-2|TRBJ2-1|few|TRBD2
TGTGCCAGCAGCTTAGCGGGAGCGGGGGGGATCTCCTACAATGAGCAGTTCTTC
CASSLAGAGGISYNEQFF
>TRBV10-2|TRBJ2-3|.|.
TGCGCCAGCAGTGCCGGGCGGGGTAGCACAGATACGCAGTATTTT
CASSAGRGSTDTQYF
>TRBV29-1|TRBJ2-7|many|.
TGCAGCGTTATTGCCTTGACCTACGAGCAGTACTTC
CSVIALTYEQYF
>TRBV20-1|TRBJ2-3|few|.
TGCAGTCTCAGCACAGATACGCAGTATTTT
CSLSTDTQYF
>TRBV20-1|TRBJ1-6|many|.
TGCAGTGCTAGAGAAGGGGTACTCTATAATTCACCCCTCCACTTT
CSAREGVLYNSPLHF
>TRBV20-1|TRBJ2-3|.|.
TGCAGTGCTAGTTTTGGGGATACTAGGGGAGATACGCAGTATTTT
CSASFGDTRGDTQYF
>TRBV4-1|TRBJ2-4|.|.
TGCGCCAGCAGCCAAGATTATTACAGTGCTTACGAAAACATTCAGTACTTC
CASSQDYYSAYENIQYF
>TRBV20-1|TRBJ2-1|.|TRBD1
TGCAGTGCTGGGGGACCGGGACAGTTATACAATGAGCAGTTCTTC
CSAGGPGQLYNEQFF
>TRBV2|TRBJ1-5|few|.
TGTGCCAGCAGTGACTATAGCAATCAGCCCCAGCATTTT
CASSDYSNQPQHF
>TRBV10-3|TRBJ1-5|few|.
TGTGCCATCAAGGGTTCCAATCAGCCCCAGCATTTT
CAIKGSNQPQHF
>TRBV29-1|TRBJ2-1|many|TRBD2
TGCAGCGCCCAGACGGCTAGCGGGGCAGAGGGTGAGCAGTTCTTC
CSAQTASGAEGEQFF
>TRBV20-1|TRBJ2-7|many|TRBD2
TGCAGTGCTAGGATCCTAGCGGTCTCCTACGAGCAGTACTTC
CSARILAVSYEQYF
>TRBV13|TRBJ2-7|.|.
TGTGCCAGCAGCTTAACCCGGACACTCTACGAGCAGTACTTC
CASSLTRTLYEQYF
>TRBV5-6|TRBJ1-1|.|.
TGTGCCAGCAGCTTGCAGGGGCCGAACACTGAAGCTTTCTTT
CASSLQGPNTEAFF
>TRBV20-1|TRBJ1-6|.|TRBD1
TGCAGTGCAATGAGACAGGGTAACTCCTATAATTCACCCCTCCACTTT
CSAMRQGNSYNSPLHF
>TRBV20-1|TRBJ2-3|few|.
TGCAGTGCCGAGCTCAGGGTGTCCACAGATACGCAGTATTTT
CSAELRVSTDTQYF
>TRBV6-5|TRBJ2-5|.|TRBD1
TGTGCCAGCAGTTACCGGACAGGGGAACAGACCCAGTACTTC
CASSYRTGEQTQYF
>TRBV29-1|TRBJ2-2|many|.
TGCAGCGTATCCCCAGGGTGGGGATCCGCGAACACCGGGGAGCTGTTTTTT
CSVSPGWGSANTGELFF
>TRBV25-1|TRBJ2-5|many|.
TGTGCCAGCAGTGAACCGACAGGCCAAGAGACCCAGTACTTC
CASSEPTGQETQYF
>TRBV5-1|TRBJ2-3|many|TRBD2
TGCGCCAGCAGCCCCCGCGGTAGCGGGGGGCCAGGGGATACGCAGTATTTT
CASSPRGSGGPGDTQYF
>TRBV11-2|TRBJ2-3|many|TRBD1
TGTGCCAGCAGCTTCCCCCCTACAGGGGGCAAAAGGGATACGCAGTATTTT
CASSFPPTGGKRDTQYF
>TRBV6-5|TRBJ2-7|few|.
TGTGCCAGCAGTTACTGGGTAGGAGGGGACAAATACGAGCAGTACTTC
CASSYWVGGDKYEQYF
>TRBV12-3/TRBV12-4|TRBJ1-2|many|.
TGTGCCAGCAGCTCTCGGTTCGCGGGGGAACCTGGCTACACCTTC
CASSSRFAGEPGYTF
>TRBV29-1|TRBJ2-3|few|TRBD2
TGCAGCGTTACCCTCCTAGCGGGCGGGGATACGCAGTATTTT
CSVTLLAGGDTQYF
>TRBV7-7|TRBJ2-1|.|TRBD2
TGTGCCAGCAGCCCAGGACTAGCGGCCTACAATGAGCAGTTCTTC
CASSPGLAAYNEQFF
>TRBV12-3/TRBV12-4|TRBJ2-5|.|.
TGTGCCAGCAGTTTAGCAGCGACCGAGGGGGGGACCCAGTACTTC
CASSLAATEGGTQYF
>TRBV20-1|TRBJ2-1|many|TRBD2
TGCAGTGCCTCGACTAGCGGGGGGAGAAGCTCCTACAATGAGCAGTTCTTC
CSASTSGGRSSYNEQFF
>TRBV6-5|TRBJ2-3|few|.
TGTGCCAGCGTTCCAGCCTCCTTGAATACGCAGTATTTT
CASVPASLNTQYF
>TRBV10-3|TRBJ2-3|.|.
TGTGCCATCAGTGAGTCGGGGGTCACAGATACGCAGTATTTT
CAISESGVTDTQYF
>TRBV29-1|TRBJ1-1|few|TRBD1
TGCAGCGTCGTTGGACAGGGGACAACTGAAGCTTTCTTT
CSVVGQGTTEAFF
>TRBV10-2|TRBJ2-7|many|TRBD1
TGCGCCAGCAGTGAGTCCGGGACAGGGGTTTCGGAGCAGTACTTC
CASSESGTGVSEQYF